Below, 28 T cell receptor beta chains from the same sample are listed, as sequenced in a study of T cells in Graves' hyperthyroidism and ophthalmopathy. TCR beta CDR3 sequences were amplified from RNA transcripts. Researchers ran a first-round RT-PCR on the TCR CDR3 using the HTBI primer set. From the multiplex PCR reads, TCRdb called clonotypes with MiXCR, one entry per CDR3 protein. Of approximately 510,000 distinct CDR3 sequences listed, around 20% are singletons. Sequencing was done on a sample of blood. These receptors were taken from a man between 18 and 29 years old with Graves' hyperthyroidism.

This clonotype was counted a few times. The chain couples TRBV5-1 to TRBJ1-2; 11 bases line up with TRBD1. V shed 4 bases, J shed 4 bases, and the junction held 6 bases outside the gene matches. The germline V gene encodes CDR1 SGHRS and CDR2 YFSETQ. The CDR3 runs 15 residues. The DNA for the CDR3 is TGCGCCAGCAGCGTGGAGGGACAGGGGGGCTATGGCTACACCTTC. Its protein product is CASSVEGQGGYGYTF.

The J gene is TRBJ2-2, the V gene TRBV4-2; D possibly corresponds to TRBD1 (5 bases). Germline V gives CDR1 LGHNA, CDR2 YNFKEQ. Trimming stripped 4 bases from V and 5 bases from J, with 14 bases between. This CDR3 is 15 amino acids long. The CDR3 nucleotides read TGTGCCAGCAGCCTCCCCCAGGGTGAGACCGGGGAGCTGTTTTTT. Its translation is CASSLPQGETGELFF.

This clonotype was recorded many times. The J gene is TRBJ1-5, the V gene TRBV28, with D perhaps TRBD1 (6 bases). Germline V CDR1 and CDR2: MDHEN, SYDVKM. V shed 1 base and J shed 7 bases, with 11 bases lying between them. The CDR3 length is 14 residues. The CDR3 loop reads CASSLLGAEQPQHF. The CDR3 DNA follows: TGTGCCAGCAGTTTATTGGGGGCTGAACAGCCCCAGCATTTT.

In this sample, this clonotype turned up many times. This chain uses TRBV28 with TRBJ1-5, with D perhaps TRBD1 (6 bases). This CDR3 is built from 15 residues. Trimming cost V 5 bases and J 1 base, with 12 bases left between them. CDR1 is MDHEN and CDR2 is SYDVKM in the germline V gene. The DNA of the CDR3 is TGTGCCAGCAGTCGTTCAGGGGCAAGCAATCAGCCCCAGCATTTT. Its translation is CASSRSGASNQPQHF.

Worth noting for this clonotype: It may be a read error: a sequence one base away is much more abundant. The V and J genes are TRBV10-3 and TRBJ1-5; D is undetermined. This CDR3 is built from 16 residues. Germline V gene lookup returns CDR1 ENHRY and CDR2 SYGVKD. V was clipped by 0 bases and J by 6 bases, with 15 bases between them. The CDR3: CAISESIPGRSQPQHF. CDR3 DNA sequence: TGTGCCATCAGTGAGTCGATACCCGGCCGGAGTCAGCCCCAGCATTTT.

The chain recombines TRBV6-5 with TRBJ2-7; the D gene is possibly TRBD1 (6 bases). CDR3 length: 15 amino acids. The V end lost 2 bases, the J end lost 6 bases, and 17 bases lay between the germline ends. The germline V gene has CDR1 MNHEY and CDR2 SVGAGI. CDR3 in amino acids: CASSYLTGQSAEQYF. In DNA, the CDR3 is TGTGCCAGCAGTTACCTTACCGGACAGTCCGCCGAGCAGTACTTC.

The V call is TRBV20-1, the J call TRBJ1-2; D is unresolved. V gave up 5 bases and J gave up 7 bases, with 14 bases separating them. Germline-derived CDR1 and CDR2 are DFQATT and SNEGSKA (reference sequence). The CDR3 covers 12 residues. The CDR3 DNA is TGCAGTGCTTCTTCCCGGATAACTGGCTACACCTTC. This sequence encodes CSASSRITGYTF.

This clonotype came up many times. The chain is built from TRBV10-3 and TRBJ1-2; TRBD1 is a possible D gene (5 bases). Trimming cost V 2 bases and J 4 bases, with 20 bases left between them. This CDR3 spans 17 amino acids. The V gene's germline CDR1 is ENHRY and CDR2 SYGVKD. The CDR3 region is CAISEKMGPPGSYGYTF. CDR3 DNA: TGTGCCATCAGTGAGAAGATGGGACCGCCTGGTAGCTATGGCTACACCTTC.

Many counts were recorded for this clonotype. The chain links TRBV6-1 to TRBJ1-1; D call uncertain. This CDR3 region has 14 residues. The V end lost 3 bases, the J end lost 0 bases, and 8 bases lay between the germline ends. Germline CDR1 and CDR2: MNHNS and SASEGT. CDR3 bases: TGTGCCAGCAGTGACGACTCTTTGAACACTGAAGCTTTCTTT. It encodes CASSDDSLNTEAFF.

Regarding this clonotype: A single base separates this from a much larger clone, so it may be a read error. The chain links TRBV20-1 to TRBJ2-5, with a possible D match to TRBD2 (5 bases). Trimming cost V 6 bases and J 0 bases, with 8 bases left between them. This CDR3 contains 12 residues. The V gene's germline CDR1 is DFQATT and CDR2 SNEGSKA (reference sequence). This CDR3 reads CSAGLDQETQYF. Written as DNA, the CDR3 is TGCAGTGCCGGACTGGACCAAGAGACCCAGTACTTC.

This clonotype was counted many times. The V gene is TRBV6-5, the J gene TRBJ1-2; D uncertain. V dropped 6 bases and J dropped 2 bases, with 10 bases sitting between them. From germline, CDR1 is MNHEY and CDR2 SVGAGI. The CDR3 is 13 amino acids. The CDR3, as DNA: TGTGCCAGCAGGCTCGGGAGCAACTATGGCTACACCTTC. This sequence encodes CASRLGSNYGYTF.

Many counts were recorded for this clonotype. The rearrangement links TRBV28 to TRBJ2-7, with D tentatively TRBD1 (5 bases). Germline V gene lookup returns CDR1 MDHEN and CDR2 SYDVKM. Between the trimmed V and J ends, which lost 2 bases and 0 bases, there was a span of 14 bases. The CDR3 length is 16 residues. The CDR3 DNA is TGTGCCAGCAGTTTAAATGACAGAAAAAACTCCTACGAGCAGTACTTC. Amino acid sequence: CASSLNDRKNSYEQYF.

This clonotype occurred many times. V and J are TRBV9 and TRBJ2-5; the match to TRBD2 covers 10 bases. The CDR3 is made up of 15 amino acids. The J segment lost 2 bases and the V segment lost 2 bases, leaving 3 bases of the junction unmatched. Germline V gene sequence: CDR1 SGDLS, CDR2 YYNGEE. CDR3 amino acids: CASSVISGGQETQYF. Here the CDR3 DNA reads TGTGCCAGCAGCGTGATTAGCGGGGGGCAAGAGACCCAGTACTTC.

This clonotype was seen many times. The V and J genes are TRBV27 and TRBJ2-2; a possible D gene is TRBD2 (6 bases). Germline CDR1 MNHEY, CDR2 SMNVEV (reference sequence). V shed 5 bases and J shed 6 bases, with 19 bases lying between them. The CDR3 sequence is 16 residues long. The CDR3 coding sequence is TGTGCCAGCAGTCCCAATCGACTAGTGTCCCCCGGGGAGCTGTTTTTT. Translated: CASSPNRLVSPGELFF.

For the CDR3, the DNA is TGTGCCAGCAGTGGGGGGACAGCGAACACTGAAGCTTTCTTT. It codes for CASSGGTANTEAFF. This sequence joins TRBV6-1 and TRBJ1-1; 7 bases are a match to TRBD1. Per germline, CDR1 MNHNS and CDR2 SASEGT. V gave up 4 bases and J gave up 1 base; unmatched junction bases: 3. This CDR3 has 14 amino acids.

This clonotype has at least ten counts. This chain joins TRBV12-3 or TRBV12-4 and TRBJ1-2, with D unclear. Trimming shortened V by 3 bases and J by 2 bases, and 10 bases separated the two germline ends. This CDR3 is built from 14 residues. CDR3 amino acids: CASSLDEWNYGYTF. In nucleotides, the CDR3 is TGTGCCAGCAGTTTGGATGAGTGGAACTATGGCTACACCTTC.

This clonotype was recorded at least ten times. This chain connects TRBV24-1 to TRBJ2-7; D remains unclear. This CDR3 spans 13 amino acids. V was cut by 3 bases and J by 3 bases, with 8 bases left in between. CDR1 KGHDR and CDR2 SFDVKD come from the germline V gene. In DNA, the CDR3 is TGTGCCACCAGTGATGGCAGTGGCTACGAGCAGTACTTC. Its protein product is CATSDGSGYEQYF.

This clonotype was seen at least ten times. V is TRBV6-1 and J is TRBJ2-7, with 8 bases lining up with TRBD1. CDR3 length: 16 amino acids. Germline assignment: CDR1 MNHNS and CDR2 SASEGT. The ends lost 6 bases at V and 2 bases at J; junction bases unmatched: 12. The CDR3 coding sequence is TGTGCCAGCAGCCGTCTCCCGGACAGGGCTCCCTACGAGCAGTACTTC. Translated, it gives CASSRLPDRAPYEQYF.

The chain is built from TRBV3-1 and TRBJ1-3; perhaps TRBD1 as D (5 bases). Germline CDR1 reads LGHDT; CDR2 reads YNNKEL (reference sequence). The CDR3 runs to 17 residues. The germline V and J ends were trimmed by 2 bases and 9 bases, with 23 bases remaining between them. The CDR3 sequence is CASSQLLRTSPGGTIYF. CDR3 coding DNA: TGTGCCAGCAGCCAACTCCTACGGACATCTCCGGGTGGCACCATATATTTT.

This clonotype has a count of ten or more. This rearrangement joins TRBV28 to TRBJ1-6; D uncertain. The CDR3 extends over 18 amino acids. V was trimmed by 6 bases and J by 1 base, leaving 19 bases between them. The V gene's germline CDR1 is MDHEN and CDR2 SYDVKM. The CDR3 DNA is TGTGCCAGCAGAAGCTCGGGTCCCTCAAGTTCCTATAATTCACCCCTCCACTTT. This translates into CASRSSGPSSSYNSPLHF.

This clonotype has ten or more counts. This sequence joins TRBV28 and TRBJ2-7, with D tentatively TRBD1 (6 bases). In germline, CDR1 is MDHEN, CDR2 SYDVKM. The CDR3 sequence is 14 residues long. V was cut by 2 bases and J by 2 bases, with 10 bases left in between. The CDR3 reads CASSLKQGAYEQYF. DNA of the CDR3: TGTGCCAGCAGTTTAAAACAGGGTGCCTACGAGCAGTACTTC.

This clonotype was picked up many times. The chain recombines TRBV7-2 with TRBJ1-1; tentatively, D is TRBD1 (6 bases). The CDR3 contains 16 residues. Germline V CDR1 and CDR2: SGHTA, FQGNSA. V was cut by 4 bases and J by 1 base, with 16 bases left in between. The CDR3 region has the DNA TGTGCCAGCAGCTCCCCAGGGGCAGGTTGGAACACTGAAGCTTTCTTT. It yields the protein CASSSPGAGWNTEAFF.

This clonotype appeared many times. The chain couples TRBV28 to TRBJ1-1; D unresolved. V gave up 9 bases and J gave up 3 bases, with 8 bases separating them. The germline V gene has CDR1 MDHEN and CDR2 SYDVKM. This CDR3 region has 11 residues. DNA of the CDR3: TGTGCCAGGGCGGAGGACACTGAAGCTTTCTTT. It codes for CARAEDTEAFF. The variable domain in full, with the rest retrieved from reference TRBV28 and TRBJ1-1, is DVKVTQSSRYLVKRTGEKVFLECVQDMDHENMFWYRQDPGLGLRLIYFSYDVKMKEKGDIPEGYSVSREKKERFSLILESASTNQTSMYLCARAEDTEAFFGQGTRLTVV.

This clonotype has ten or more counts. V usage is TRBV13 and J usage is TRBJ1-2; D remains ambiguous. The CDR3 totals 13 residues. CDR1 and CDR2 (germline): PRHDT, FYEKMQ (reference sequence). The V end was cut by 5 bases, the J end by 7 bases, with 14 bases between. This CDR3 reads CASSRSTRVGYTF. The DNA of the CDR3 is TGTGCCAGCAGCCGATCGACACGGGTTGGCTACACCTTC.

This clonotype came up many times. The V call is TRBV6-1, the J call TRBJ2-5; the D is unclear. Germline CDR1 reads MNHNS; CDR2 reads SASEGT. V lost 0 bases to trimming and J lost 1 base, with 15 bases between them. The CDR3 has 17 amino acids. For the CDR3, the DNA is TGTGCCAGCAGTGAAGCACGGATCTCGCGCCTCCAAGAGACCCAGTACTTC. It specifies CASSEARISRLQETQYF.

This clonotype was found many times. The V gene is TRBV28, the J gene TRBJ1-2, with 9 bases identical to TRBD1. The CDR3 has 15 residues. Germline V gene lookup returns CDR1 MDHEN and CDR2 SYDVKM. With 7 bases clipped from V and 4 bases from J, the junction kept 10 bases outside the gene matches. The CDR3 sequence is CASIKTGDRVYGYTF. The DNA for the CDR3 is TGTGCCAGCATCAAAACCGGGGACAGGGTCTATGGCTACACCTTC.

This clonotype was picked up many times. The CDR3 spells CASSYGTEQYEQYF. The DNA of the CDR3 is TGTGCCAGCAGTTATGGGACGGAACAATACGAGCAGTACTTC. The genes are TRBV6-5 and TRBJ2-7; D might be TRBD1 or TRBD2, each matching 5 bases. This CDR3 spans 14 amino acids. The germline CDR1 and CDR2 sequences are MNHEY and SVGAGI. Trimming took 3 bases from V and 4 from J, leaving 13 bases between them.

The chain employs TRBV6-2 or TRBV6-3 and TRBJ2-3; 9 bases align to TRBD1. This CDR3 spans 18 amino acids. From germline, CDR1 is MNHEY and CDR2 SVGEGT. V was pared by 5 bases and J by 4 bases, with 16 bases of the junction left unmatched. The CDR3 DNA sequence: TGTGCCAGCAGTACCCCAACACAGGGGGCGTTCATTGCAGATACGCAGTATTTT. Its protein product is CASSTPTQGAFIADTQYF.